Presented here are 2 T cell receptor beta chains from one specimen sequenced in a study of blood T cell repertoires in COVID-19. Clones were sequenced by immunoSEQ multiplex PCR, and TCRdb holds only the in-frame ones, with some missing. The sample includes 150,000 to 200,000 clones, around 80% of them seen just once. Sequencing was carried out using peripheral blood. Receptors were obtained from a woman older than 75 with acute or convalescent COVID-19.

This clone was detected only a few times. The chain recombines TRBV5-6 with TRBJ1-6; possibly TRBD1 for D (6 bases). This CDR3 is built from 16 residues. Germline V gives CDR1 SGHDT, CDR2 YYEEEE. Between the trimmed V and J ends, which lost 0 bases and 3 bases, there was a span of 10 bases. In DNA, the CDR3 is TGTGCCAGCAGCTTGGGGACAGAAGTCTATAATTCACCCCTCCACTTT. Residues: CASSLGTEVYNSPLHF. The whole variable domain, remainder taken from reference TRBV5-6 and TRBJ1-6, is DAGVTQSPTHLIKTRGQQVTLRCSPKSGHDTVSWYQQALGQGPQFIFQYYEEEERQRGNFPDRFSGHQFPNYSSELNVNALLLGDSALYLCASSLGTEVYNSPLHFGNGTRLTVT.

This chain links TRBV14 with TRBJ2-4, with 9 bases lining up with TRBD2. CDR3 size: 17 residues. Germline V CDR1 and CDR2: SGHDN, FVKESK. J was trimmed by 0 bases and V by 3 bases; bases with no gene match: 6. CDR3 sequence: CASSHTGLARAKNIQYF. CDR3 bases: TGTGCCAGCAGCCATACGGGACTAGCTCGAGCCAAAAACATTCAGTACTTC. Based on the CDR3 plus reference TRBV14 and TRBJ2-4, the full variable domain is EAGVTQFPSHSVIEKGQTVTLRCDPISGHDNLYWYRRVMGKEIKFLLHFVKESKQDESGMPNNRFLAERTGGTYSTLKVQPAELEDSGVYFCASSHTGLARAKNIQYFGAGTRLSVL.